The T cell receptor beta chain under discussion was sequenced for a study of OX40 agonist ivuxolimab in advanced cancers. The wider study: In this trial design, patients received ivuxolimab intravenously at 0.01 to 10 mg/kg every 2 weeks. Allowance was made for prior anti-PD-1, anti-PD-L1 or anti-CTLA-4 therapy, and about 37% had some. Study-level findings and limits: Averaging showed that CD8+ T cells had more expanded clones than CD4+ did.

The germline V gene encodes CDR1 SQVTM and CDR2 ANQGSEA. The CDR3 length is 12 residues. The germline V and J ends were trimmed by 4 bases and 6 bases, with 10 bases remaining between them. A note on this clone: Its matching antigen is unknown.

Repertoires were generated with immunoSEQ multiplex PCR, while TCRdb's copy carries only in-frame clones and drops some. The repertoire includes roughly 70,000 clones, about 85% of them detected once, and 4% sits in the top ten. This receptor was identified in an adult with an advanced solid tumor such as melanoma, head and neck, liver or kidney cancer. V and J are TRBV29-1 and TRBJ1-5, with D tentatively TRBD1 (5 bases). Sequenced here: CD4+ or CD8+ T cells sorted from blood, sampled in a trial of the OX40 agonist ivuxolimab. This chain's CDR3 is CSVGGAGQPQHF. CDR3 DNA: TGCAGCGTTGGCGGGGCAGGTCAGCCCCAGCATTTT.